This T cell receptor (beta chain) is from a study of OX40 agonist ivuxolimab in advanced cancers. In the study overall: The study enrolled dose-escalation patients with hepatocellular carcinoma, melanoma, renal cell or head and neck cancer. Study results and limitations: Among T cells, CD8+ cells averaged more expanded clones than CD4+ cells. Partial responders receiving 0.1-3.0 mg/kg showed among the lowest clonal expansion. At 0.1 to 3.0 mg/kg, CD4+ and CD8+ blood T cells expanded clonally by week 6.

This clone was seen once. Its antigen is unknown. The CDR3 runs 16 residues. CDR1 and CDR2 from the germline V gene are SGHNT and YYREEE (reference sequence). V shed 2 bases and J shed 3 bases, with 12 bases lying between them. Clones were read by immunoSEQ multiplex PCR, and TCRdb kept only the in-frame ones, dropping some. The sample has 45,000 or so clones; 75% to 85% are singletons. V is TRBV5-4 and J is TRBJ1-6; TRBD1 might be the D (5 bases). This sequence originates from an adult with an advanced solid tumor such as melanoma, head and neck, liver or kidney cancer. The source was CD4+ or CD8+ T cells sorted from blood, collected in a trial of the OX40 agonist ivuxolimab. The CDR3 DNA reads TGTGCCAGCAGCTTAGGTAGGGGCCTCTATAATTCACCCCTCCACTTT. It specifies CASSLGRGLYNSPLHF.